This TCR beta chain derives from a study of Graves' ophthalmopathy and Graves' hyperthyroidism. General observations from the study: Clonotypes were expanded in thyroid at above 0.001 frequency, and most also appeared in blood.

Amplified material comprised TCR beta CDR3 regions derived from RNA transcripts. First-round RT-PCR relied on HTBI primers, and a second-round multiplex PCR came next. A single record per CDR3 protein comes from TCRdb applying MiXCR to the multiplex PCR reads. The sample shows some 1.1 million distinct CDR3 sequences, around a third of them seen only once. The CDR3 runs to 13 residues. Germline CDR1 WNHNN, CDR2 SYGVQD (reference sequence). This clonotype was detected many times. Its antigen is unknown. The junction and the germline gene differ at one end; a read error may be behind it. What was sequenced was peripheral blood or thyroid tissue (not recorded which). The source is an adult man with Graves' hyperthyroidism. V gene TRBV10-1 combines with J gene TRBJ2-7; D not certain. The DNA for the CDR3 is TGTGCCAGCAGTGCGGACGGCTCCTACGAGCAGTACTTC. Its protein product is CASSADGSYEQYF.